These 15 T cell receptor beta chains were all obtained from the same sample, sequenced in a study of blood T cells in healthy people across ages. For the second PCR, which ran for about 7 to 11 cycles, a sample-barcoded 5' primer and a J-beta primer mix were used. MiXCR, applied by TCRdb to the 5' RACE reads, yields one record per CDR3 protein. The table records 800,000 to 900,000 distinct CDR3 sequences, less than 80% of them present only once. Sample: blood. The source is a man aged 25 to 45 in good health.

This clonotype has only a few counts. The rearrangement joins TRBV7-6 to TRBJ2-5; 9 bases are shared with TRBD1. CDR1 and CDR2 from the germline V gene are SGHVS and FNYEAQ. The ends lost 5 bases at V and 0 bases at J; junction bases unmatched: 13. This CDR3 contains 18 residues. CDR3: CASSATGGLGTYQETQYF. For the CDR3, the DNA is TGTGCCAGCAGCGCCACAGGGGGCCTGGGGACTTACCAAGAGACCCAGTACTTC.

In nucleotides, the CDR3 is TGCAGTGCTAGTCCCCGACGGACCAATGAGCAGTTCTTC. This sequence encodes CSASPRRTNEQFF. The chain uses TRBV20-1 and TRBJ2-1; the D is unclear. Germline CDR1 reads DFQATT; CDR2 reads SNEGSKA (reference sequence). Trimming cost V 3 bases and J 6 bases, with 12 bases left between them. The length of the CDR3 is 13 residues.

This chain joins TRBV4-3 and TRBJ1-2; D is unclear. This CDR3 contains 16 residues. Looked up from germline, CDR1 is LGHNA and CDR2 is YSLEER. V lost 4 bases and J 0 bases, leaving 15 bases between the germline ends. The CDR3 here is CASSPGPVNANYGYTF. Here the CDR3 DNA reads TGCGCCAGCAGCCCCGGGCCCGTTAATGCTAACTATGGCTACACCTTC.

V and J are TRBV7-2 and TRBJ2-1; 11 bases align to TRBD2. CDR3 length: 20 amino acids. Germline lookup yields CDR1 SGHTA and CDR2 FQGNSA. V lost 4 bases and J lost 3; bases outside the gene matches: 17. The CDR3 coding sequence is TGTGCCAGCAGCTCCTCAACTAAAGCTGGGACTAGCGGTAACTACAATGAGCAGTTCTTC. This gives the protein CASSSSTKAGTSGNYNEQFF. Complete variable domain (other parts from reference TRBV7-2 and TRBJ2-1): GAGVSQSPSNKVTEKGKDVELRCDPISGHTALYWYRQSLGQGLEFLIYFQGNSAPDKSGLPSDRFSAERTGGSVSTLTIQRTQQEDSAVYLCASSSSTKAGTSGNYNEQFFGPGTRLTVL.

CDR3 nucleotide sequence: TGTGCCAGCAGCTTCGGGGTACTCGCTAATGAGCAGTTCTTC. It translates to CASSFGVLANEQFF. The J gene is TRBJ2-1, the V gene TRBV7-2; D perhaps matches TRBD2 (5 bases). V was cut by 3 bases and J by 7 bases, with 13 bases left in between. The germline V gene has CDR1 SGHTA and CDR2 FQGNSA. CDR3 length equals 14 residues.

This chain connects TRBV11-2 to TRBJ2-5, with D unclear. The CDR3 loop spans 13 amino acids. The V end lost 2 bases, the J end lost 11 bases, and 15 bases lay between the germline ends. The germline V gene encodes CDR1 SGHAT and CDR2 FQNNGV. The CDR3, as DNA: TGTGCCAGCAGCTTATATCCAGACAATGAGCAGTACTTC. As protein: CASSLYPDNEQYF.

The rearrangement links TRBV7-3 to TRBJ2-1, with D maybe TRBD2 (5 bases). The germline V and J ends were trimmed by 2 bases and 6 bases, with 14 bases remaining between them. CDR3 length: 15 amino acids. Germline loops: CDR1 SGHTA, CDR2 FQGTGA. The CDR3, as DNA: TGTGCCAGCAGCTTATATCCGGGGTTAGGCAATGAGCAGTTCTTC. It specifies CASSLYPGLGNEQFF.

This clonotype was seen just once. Its ends do not fully match the called genes, so a read error is possible. The chain carries TRBV4-2 and TRBJ2-7; 7 nucleotides line up with TRBD2. The last part of the DNA fits TRBJ2-5 better; the J call may be wrong. Germline values: CDR1 LGHNA, CDR2 YNFKEQ. CDR3 length: 19 amino acids. The CDR3 coding sequence is TGTGCCAGCAGCCAAGATGAAAGGCGGGGGATCCCCTCACAAGGGACCCAGTACTTC. Translation gives CASSQDERRGIPSQGTQYF.

The chain links TRBV29-1 to TRBJ2-5; unclear D gene. The germline CDR1 and CDR2 sequences are SQVTM and ANQGSEA. Between the trimmed V and J ends, which lost 6 bases and 4 bases, there was a span of 12 bases. The CDR3 length is 12 residues. For the CDR3, the DNA is TGCAGCGTCCCCGGGCTGGGAGAGACCCAGTACTTC. It codes for CSVPGLGETQYF.

To note about this clonotype: This may come from a read error, since a much larger clone is one base off. This chain links TRBV7-2 with TRBJ2-1, with 7 bases fitting TRBD2. Germline loops: CDR1 SGHTA, CDR2 FQGNSA. This CDR3 has 16 residues. The DNA of the CDR3 is TGTGCCAGCAGCTTAGGGGGAGGGATCCCCTACAATGTGCAGTTCTTC. This sequence encodes CASSLGGGIPYNVQFF.

The sample holds a few counts of this clonotype. This chain uses TRBV6-5 with TRBJ2-3, with D perhaps TRBD1 or TRBD2 (5 bases each). V was cut by 2 bases and J by 2 bases, with 8 bases left in between. Germline V gene data show CDR1 as MNHEY and CDR2 as SVGAGI. The CDR3 extends over 14 amino acids. The CDR3 reads CASSYLGTTDTQYF. The CDR3 coding sequence is TGTGCCAGCAGTTACCTCGGGACCACAGATACGCAGTATTTT.

This clonotype was counted only a few times. The chain links TRBV2 to TRBJ1-2, with 8 positions matching TRBD1. There are 19 residues in the CDR3. The J segment lost 4 bases and the V segment lost 4 bases, leaving 20 bases of the junction unmatched. Germline loops: CDR1 SNHLY, CDR2 FYNNEI. The CDR3 bases are TGTGCCAGCAGTGCTGCTGGGGGGACAGGAGGAGAGGTTTTCTATGGCTACACCTTC. Translating gives CASSAAGGTGGEVFYGYTF.

The chain has TRBV5-1 and TRBJ2-3, with unresolved D. Per the germline V gene, CDR1 is SGHRS and CDR2 is YFSETQ. This CDR3 region has 16 residues. V gave up 2 bases and J gave up 5 bases, with 18 bases separating them. The CDR3 loop is CASSLYGDSTLDTQYF. The CDR3 bases are TGCGCCAGCAGCTTATACGGAGACTCTACCCTAGATACGCAGTATTTT. The variable domain in full, completed from reference TRBV5-1 and TRBJ2-3, reads KAGVTQTPRYLIKTRGQQVTLSCSPISGHRSVSWYQQTPGQGLQFLFEYFSETQRNKGNFPGRFSGRQFSNSRSEMNVSTLELGDSALYLCASSLYGDSTLDTQYFGPGTRLTVL.

This clonotype was counted a few times. This chain uses TRBV4-3 with TRBJ2-7; D not certain. The CDR3 is made up of 13 amino acids. Trimming took 1 base from V and 6 from J, leaving 10 bases between them. CDR1 LGHNA and CDR2 YSLEER come from the germline V gene. The chain's CDR3 is CASSQVSGLEQYF. In DNA, the CDR3 is TGCGCCAGCAGCCAAGTATCCGGGCTCGAGCAGTACTTC.

A few counts support this clonotype. V and J are TRBV10-3 and TRBJ2-1, with 7 bases lining up with TRBD1. The V gene's germline CDR1 is ENHRY and CDR2 SYGVKD. CDR3 length equals 14 residues. V was clipped by 2 bases and J by 8 bases; unmatched bases: 6. In nucleotides, the CDR3 is TGTGCCATCAGTGAGGCGCGACAGGGAGATGAGCAGTTCTTC. Translation: CAISEARQGDEQFF.